The 15 T cell receptor beta chains given below trace back to one sample, sequenced in a study of T cells in localized non-small cell lung cancer. The protocol was immunoSEQ multiplex PCR, while the TCRdb copy is restricted to in-frame clones and leaves out a portion. The repertoire holds 45,000 to 60,000 clones, with around 86% as singletons. The sample consisted of peripheral blood, taken before any cancer treatment. The receptors derive from a woman aged 35 to 70 with stage I lung adenocarcinoma.

As for this clone: Different DNA sequences within this sample yield the same CDR3. The chain employs TRBV7-2 and TRBJ1-3, with D uncertain. V was cut by 1 base and J by 0 bases, with 4 bases left in between. Per germline, CDR1 SGHTA and CDR2 FQGNSA. The CDR3 has 14 amino acids. This CDR3 reads CASSLGVSGNTIYF. In nucleotides, the CDR3 is TGTGCCAGCAGCTTAGGGGTCTCTGGAAACACCATATATTTT.

The chain is built from TRBV29-1 and TRBJ1-3, with 10 bases fitting TRBD1. V dropped 6 bases and J dropped 4; count of bases not matched to a gene: 3. Germline V lookup: CDR1 SQVTM, CDR2 ANQGSEA. The CDR3 is 13 residues long. In nucleotides, the CDR3 is TGCAGCGTGGGGACAGGGGAAGGAAACACCATATATTTT. It encodes CSVGTGEGNTIYF.

This clone was picked up one time. This chain links TRBV7-2 with TRBJ1-5, with TRBD1 matching over 10 bases. This CDR3 comprises 16 residues. Germline loops: CDR1 SGHTA, CDR2 FQGNSA. The V gene end was trimmed by 1 base and the J gene end by 3 bases; junction bases not matched to a gene: 3. DNA of the CDR3: TGTGCCAGCAGCTTAGTCGGGACAGGGGCCAATCAGCCCCAGCATTTT. This codes for CASSLVGTGANQPQHF.

This clone was seen just once. Mismatch with germline at one junction end may stem from a read error. The rearrangement joins TRBV7-2 to TRBJ2-1; 8 nucleotides match TRBD2. Germline CDR1 reads SGHTA; CDR2 reads FQGNSA. This CDR3 has 15 amino acids. Here the CDR3 DNA reads TGTGCCAGCAGATTAGCGGGGAACTCCTACAATGAGCAGTTCTTC. It yields the protein CASRLAGNSYNEQFF.

This clone was observed a few times. This chain connects TRBV11-1 to TRBJ2-2; no clear D gene. The CDR3 has 12 amino acids. V shed 5 bases and J shed 1 base, with 2 bases lying between them. Germline CDR1 SGHAT, CDR2 FQDESV (reference sequence). The CDR3 DNA follows: TGTGCCAGCAGCATGAACACCGGGGAGCTGTTTTTT. Amino acids: CASSMNTGELFF.

The rearrangement joins TRBV21-1 to TRBJ1-5; TRBD1 reflects the table's D call only, with no check against the DNA. TRBV21-1 has pseudogene status. The CDR3 loop spans 16 amino acids. The CDR3 DNA reads TGTGCCAGCAGCAAACCGACACCCTATAGCAATCAGCCCCAGCATTTT. This gives the protein CASSKPTPYSNQPQHF.

The chain uses TRBV7-9 and TRBJ1-5; perhaps TRBD1 as D (5 bases). This CDR3 contains 13 residues. Germline lookup yields CDR1 SEHNR and CDR2 FQNEAQ (reference sequence). V lost 5 bases and J lost 4, with 9 bases in between. The CDR3 DNA follows: TGTGCCAGCAGCGACAGCATAAATCAGCCCCAGCATTTT. Residues: CASSDSINQPQHF.

This clone was observed once. The V gene is TRBV7-9, the J gene TRBJ1-4, with D possibly matching TRBD1 (6 bases). The CDR3 is made up of 17 amino acids. Per germline, CDR1 SEHNR and CDR2 FQNEAQ (reference sequence). V lost 5 bases and J lost 7, with 23 bases in between. The CDR3 DNA reads TGTGCCAGCAGCCTAGGGGTTTCGTTACAGGGCCGTGAAAAACTGTTTTTT. This encodes CASSLGVSLQGREKLFF.

The rearrangement joins TRBV7-2 to TRBJ2-7; 7 bases fit TRBD1. The CDR3 extends over 14 amino acids. Germline assignment: CDR1 SGHTA and CDR2 FQGNSA. J was trimmed by 0 bases and V by 5 bases; bases with no gene match: 4. The CDR3 DNA follows: TGTGCCAGCAGCCCAGGACAGGCCTCCTACGAGCAGTACTTC. As protein: CASSPGQASYEQYF. The full variable domain, in which reference TRBV7-2 and TRBJ2-7 provide the parts outside the CDR3, is GAGVSQSPSNKVTEKGKDVELRCDPISGHTALYWYRQSLGQGLEFLIYFQGNSAPDKSGLPSDRFSAERTGGSVSTLTIQRTQQEDSAVYLCASSPGQASYEQYFGPGTRLTVT.

This clone was seen only once. The chain combines TRBV30 with TRBJ1-1; weak D call: TRBD1 (6 bases). Germline V gene data show CDR1 as GTSNPN and CDR2 as SVGIG (reference sequence). Trimming took 7 bases from V and 5 from J, leaving 20 bases between them. The CDR3 is 14 amino acids. CDR3 sequence reads: CASSSGVRGTEAFF. The CDR3 region has the DNA TGTGCCTCAAGTTCAGGGGTGAGAGGAACTGAAGCTTTCTTT.

The chain employs TRBV7-2 and TRBJ2-7, with D unresolved. The CDR3 contains 14 residues. CDR1 and CDR2 (germline): SGHTA, FQGNSA. The V end was cut by 6 bases, the J end by 3 bases, with 15 bases between. CDR3 sequence (DNA): TGTGCCAGCAGAGGGCGGATTCGCGTCTACGAGCAGTACTTC. It translates to CASRGRIRVYEQYF.

This chain joins TRBV2 and TRBJ1-1; D may be TRBD1 (5 bases). The CDR3 loop spans 14 amino acids. Trimming cost V 1 base and J 3 bases, with 9 bases left between them. Germline V gene data show CDR1 as SNHLY and CDR2 as FYNNEI. In DNA, the CDR3 is TGTGCCAGCAGTGAAGTAAGGGGTTACACTGAAGCTTTCTTT. Its translation: CASSEVRGYTEAFF. Using reference TRBV2 and TRBJ1-1 for the parts outside the CDR3, the full variable domain is EPEVTQTPSHQVTQMGQEVILRCVPISNHLYFYWYRQILGQKVEFLVSFYNNEISEKSEIFDDQFSVERPDGSNFTLKIRSTKLEDSAMYFCASSEVRGYTEAFFGQGTRLTVV.

This clone was detected only a few times. The genes are TRBV2 and TRBJ2-7; TRBD2 matches 8 bases. Germline-derived CDR1 and CDR2 are SNHLY and FYNNEI. J lost 5 bases, V lost 1 base, and 13 bases had no gene match. The CDR3 is 17 residues long. The chain's CDR3 is CASSEVGTRAGRDEQYF. For the CDR3, the DNA is TGTGCCAGCAGTGAAGTCGGGACTAGGGCAGGGCGCGACGAGCAGTACTTC.

The chain links TRBV9 to TRBJ1-6; D is perhaps TRBD1 (6 bases). Germline-derived CDR1 and CDR2 are SGDLS and YYNGEE. V was trimmed by 1 base and J by 7 bases, leaving 12 bases between them. The CDR3 consists of 15 residues. CDR3 coding DNA: TGTGCCAGCAGCGTAATGGTGGACAGAAATTCACCCCTCCACTTT. Translation: CASSVMVDRNSPLHF.

This rearrangement joins TRBV19 to TRBJ1-5, with a possible D match to TRBD1 (5 bases). This CDR3 spans 16 amino acids. In germline, CDR1 is LNHDA, CDR2 SQIVND (reference sequence). V was cut by 7 bases and J by 2 bases, with 18 bases left in between. In DNA form, the CDR3 reads TGTGCCAGTACGCCAGGAGAGCAGGGTGGCAATCAGCCCCAGCATTTT. Its translation: CASTPGEQGGNQPQHF.